This is a list of T cell receptor beta chains from one sample in a study of CD8 T cells in ankylosing spondylitis. MiXCR, run by TCRdb on the 5' RACE reads, gives a single entry per CDR3 protein. Among about 200,000 distinct CDR3 sequences, 9.5% to 15% were seen once, and the ten largest hold 16%. The sequencing sample was made of blood, either unsorted or a sorted T cell fraction (not recorded which). The source of these receptors is a male donor with ankylosing spondylitis or in good health (not recorded which). Each CDR3 is given with its conserved first and last residue. A D gene is named only where the DNA matches it firmly. Size is stated for part of the rows, as once, few or many counts, or as a class when the clone is expanded.

v_gene: TRBV12-5
len: 12
j_gene: TRBJ2-7
d_gene: -
abundance: many
CDR3nt: TGTGCTAGTGGCCCCACCTTCTACGAGCAGTACTTC
CDR3aa: CASGPTFYEQYF

v_gene: TRBV10-3
len: 14
j_gene: TRBJ2-1
d_gene: -
abundance: many
CDR3nt: TGTGCCATCAGTGAGGACGCAAATAACAATGAGCAGTTCTTC
CDR3aa: CAISEDANNNEQFF

v_gene: TRBV3-1
len: 15
j_gene: TRBJ2-5
d_gene: -
abundance: many
CDR3nt: TGTGCCAGCAGCCAAGATTTGCGGGATCTCGAGACCCAGTACTTC
CDR3aa: CASSQDLRDLETQYF

v_gene: TRBV10-3
len: 14
j_gene: TRBJ1-2
d_gene: -
abundance: many
CDR3nt: TGTGCCATCAGTGGGGACACATTTAACTATGGCTACACCTTC
CDR3aa: CAISGDTFNYGYTF

v_gene: TRBV5-5
len: 15
j_gene: TRBJ2-1
d_gene: TRBD1
abundance: many
CDR3nt: TGTGCCAGCAGCTTGGGACAGGGGGGCTACAATGAGCAGTTCTTC
CDR3aa: CASSLGQGGYNEQFF

v_gene: TRBV7-9
len: 12
j_gene: TRBJ2-2
d_gene: -
abundance: few
CDR3nt: TGTGCCGGTACTACAGTTACCGGGGAGCTGTTTTTT
CDR3aa: CAGTTVTGELFF

v_gene: TRBV6-1
len: 15
j_gene: TRBJ1-5
d_gene: -
abundance: -
CDR3nt: TGTGCCAGCAGTGAATTTCAGGGGCCAAGTCAGCCCCAGCATTTT
CDR3aa: CASSEFQGPSQPQHF

v_gene: TRBV5-1
len: 18
j_gene: TRBJ2-2
d_gene: -
abundance: few
CDR3nt: TGCGCCAGCAGCTTGGCCGTTGTAGGTGGGCGGAGTACCGGGGAGCTGTTTTTT
CDR3aa: CASSLAVVGGRSTGELFF

v_gene: TRBV12-3/TRBV12-4
len: 14
j_gene: TRBJ1-2
d_gene: -
abundance: -
CDR3nt: TGTGCCAGCAGCAAGGACAGTTCTAACTATGGCTACACCTTC
CDR3aa: CASSKDSSNYGYTF

v_gene: TRBV11-2
len: 14
j_gene: TRBJ1-4
d_gene: -
abundance: -
CDR3nt: TGTGCCAGCAATCCGGGCGTACTGGGTGAAAAACTGTTTTTT
CDR3aa: CASNPGVLGEKLFF

v_gene: TRBV4-1
len: 16
j_gene: TRBJ2-3
d_gene: -
abundance: -
CDR3nt: TGCGCCAGCAGCCAAACCCGGACCCCTTACACAGATACGCAGTATTTT
CDR3aa: CASSQTRTPYTDTQYF

v_gene: TRBV10-1
len: 12
j_gene: TRBJ2-7
d_gene: -
abundance: -
CDR3nt: TGCGCCAGCAGTGAGACCTCCTACGAGCAGTACTTC
CDR3aa: CASSETSYEQYF

v_gene: TRBV4-1
len: 14
j_gene: TRBJ2-7
d_gene: -
abundance: -
CDR3nt: TGCGCCAGCAGCCAAGAGCCAGACTCCTACGAGCAGTACTTC
CDR3aa: CASSQEPDSYEQYF

v_gene: TRBV6-1
len: 14
j_gene: TRBJ2-4
d_gene: -
abundance: -
CDR3nt: TGTGCCAGCAGCCCTGAGGTCAGTGGAGACATTCAGTACTTC
CDR3aa: CASSPEVSGDIQYF

v_gene: TRBV7-9
len: 14
j_gene: TRBJ1-5
d_gene: TRBD1
abundance: -
CDR3nt: TGTGCCAGCAGCTCCGGACAGGGCAGACAGCCCCAGCATTTT
CDR3aa: CASSSGQGRQPQHF

v_gene: TRBV20-1
len: 15
j_gene: TRBJ2-1
d_gene: -
abundance: -
CDR3nt: TGCAGTGCTAGAGATAGAGGTTTCTCCTACAATGAGCAGTTCTTC
CDR3aa: CSARDRGFSYNEQFF

v_gene: TRBV19
len: 15
j_gene: TRBJ2-7
d_gene: -
abundance: few
CDR3nt: TGTGCCAGTAGTATAACCGAGACCGATACCTACGAGCAGTACTTC
CDR3aa: CASSITETDTYEQYF

v_gene: TRBV5-1
len: 16
j_gene: TRBJ2-7
d_gene: -
abundance: few
CDR3nt: TGCGCCAGACAGCGTTCCATCCACCGGGACGGCTACGAGCAGTACTTC
CDR3aa: CARQRSIHRDGYEQYF

v_gene: TRBV12-3/TRBV12-4
len: 13
j_gene: TRBJ2-7
d_gene: -
abundance: -
CDR3nt: TGTGCCAGCAGGGACACAAACTCCTACGAGCAGTACTTC
CDR3aa: CASRDTNSYEQYF

v_gene: TRBV4-1
len: 15
j_gene: TRBJ2-7
d_gene: TRBD2
abundance: -
CDR3nt: TGCGCCAGCAGCCGGACTAGCGGGGACCTCTACGAGCAGTACTTC
CDR3aa: CASSRTSGDLYEQYF

v_gene: TRBV5-1
len: 15
j_gene: TRBJ2-7
d_gene: -
abundance: -
CDR3nt: TGCGCCAGCAGCAACCGGCCAGAGGGGCCCTACGAGCAGTACTTC
CDR3aa: CASSNRPEGPYEQYF

v_gene: TRBV11-2
len: 17
j_gene: TRBJ1-1
d_gene: -
abundance: -
CDR3nt: TGTGCCAGCAGCTTAGTCAGTGTGGGGTCGGCGTTCACTGAAGCTTTCTTT
CDR3aa: CASSLVSVGSAFTEAFF

v_gene: TRBV20-1
len: 16
j_gene: TRBJ2-7
d_gene: -
abundance: -
CDR3nt: TGCAGTGCTAGCCTCGAACCGGGACTCGCTACCTACGAGCAGTACTTC
CDR3aa: CSASLEPGLATYEQYF

v_gene: TRBV29-1
len: 14
j_gene: TRBJ2-2
d_gene: -
abundance: -
CDR3nt: TGCAGCGTTGAATACCGGGGCGGGCCCGGGGAGCTGTTTTTT
CDR3aa: CSVEYRGGPGELFF

v_gene: TRBV2
len: 19
j_gene: TRBJ2-6
d_gene: -
abundance: -
CDR3nt: TGTGCCAGCAGTGACCCAAGGGACCCAGGGAGCTCTGGGGCCAACGTCCTGACTTTC
CDR3aa: CASSDPRDPGSSGANVLTF

v_gene: TRBV12-3/TRBV12-4
len: 14
j_gene: TRBJ2-2
d_gene: TRBD1
abundance: many
CDR3nt: TGTGCCAGCAGTTTAGAGGGGGCCCCCGGGGAGCTGTTTTTT
CDR3aa: CASSLEGAPGELFF

v_gene: TRBV12-3/TRBV12-4
len: 14
j_gene: TRBJ2-1
d_gene: -
abundance: many
CDR3nt: TGTGCCAGCAGACAAACATGGGGCTACAATGAGCAGTTCTTC
CDR3aa: CASRQTWGYNEQFF

v_gene: TRBV4-1
len: 15
j_gene: TRBJ1-6
d_gene: -
abundance: -
CDR3nt: TGCGCCAGCAGCCAAGGGGGACTGAATAATTCACCCCTCCACTTT
CDR3aa: CASSQGGLNNSPLHF

v_gene: TRBV6-5
len: 15
j_gene: TRBJ2-5
d_gene: TRBD2
abundance: few
CDR3nt: TGTGCCAGCAGTTACAGCGGGATGTACCAAGAGACCCAGTACTTC
CDR3aa: CASSYSGMYQETQYF

v_gene: TRBV3-1
len: 15
j_gene: TRBJ2-7
d_gene: TRBD1
abundance: many
CDR3nt: TGTGCCAGCAGCCAAGGCGGGACAGGGGGCCACGAGCAGTACTTC
CDR3aa: CASSQGGTGGHEQYF

v_gene: TRBV4-1
len: 15
j_gene: TRBJ2-5
d_gene: -
abundance: -
CDR3nt: TGCGCCAGCAGCCAAGATAGGGCCTACTGGGAGACCCAGTACTTC
CDR3aa: CASSQDRAYWETQYF

v_gene: TRBV27
len: 17
j_gene: TRBJ2-1
d_gene: TRBD2
abundance: few
CDR3nt: TGTGCCAGCAGTTCCTTAGCGGGTACAAGCTCCTACAATGAGCAGTTCTTC
CDR3aa: CASSSLAGTSSYNEQFF

v_gene: TRBV3-1
len: 16
j_gene: TRBJ2-1
d_gene: TRBD1
abundance: -
CDR3nt: TGTGCCAGCAGCCAAGGAGGGGGACAGGGGTTGAATGAGCAGTTCTTC
CDR3aa: CASSQGGGQGLNEQFF

v_gene: TRBV5-1
len: 15
j_gene: TRBJ2-7
d_gene: -
abundance: many
CDR3nt: TGCGCCAGCAGCCTGTCACAGGGAATGGTCTACGAGCAGTACTTC
CDR3aa: CASSLSQGMVYEQYF

v_gene: TRBV2
len: 16
j_gene: TRBJ2-1
d_gene: -
abundance: -
CDR3nt: TGTGCCAGCGCCCGGGACACCGAGACTATTTACAATGAGCAGTTCTTC
CDR3aa: CASARDTETIYNEQFF

v_gene: TRBV13
len: 13
j_gene: TRBJ1-4
d_gene: TRBD1
abundance: -
CDR3nt: TGTGCCAGCAGCTTCAGGGGGCAGGAAAAACTGTTTTTT
CDR3aa: CASSFRGQEKLFF

v_gene: TRBV9
len: 14
j_gene: TRBJ1-2
d_gene: TRBD1
abundance: -
CDR3nt: TGTGCCAGCAGCAAGTTTCGACAGGGAGGCGGCTACACCTTC
CDR3aa: CASSKFRQGGGYTF